The 15 T cell receptor beta chains below were found in one sample sequenced in a study of blood T cell repertoires in COVID-19. Profiling relied on immunoSEQ multiplex PCR, and the TCRdb table lists in-frame clones only, not all of them. The data show approximately 150,000 clones, with more than 75% seen just once and 4.8% held by the top ten. The specimen sequenced was peripheral blood. The receptors were gathered from a human donor in a cohort sampled during active COVID-19.

This rearrangement joins TRBV5-1 to TRBJ2-7, with D tentatively TRBD1 (5 bases). CDR3 length: 14 residues. Per germline, CDR1 SGHRS and CDR2 YFSETQ. The V gene lost 4 bases and the J gene lost 0 bases, with 11 bases spanning the gap. DNA of the CDR3: TGCGCCAGCAGCACGGACATGTACTCCTACGAGCAGTACTTC. This gives the protein CASSTDMYSYEQYF.

A single count supports this clone. The V and J genes are TRBV28 and TRBJ2-3; TRBD2 matches 16 bases. From germline, CDR1 is MDHEN and CDR2 SYDVKM. The trim removed 5 bases at V and 3 bases at J, leaving 11 bases unmatched. The CDR3 is made up of 19 amino acids. The DNA for the CDR3 is TGTGCCAGCAGTCGCGCCAGGGGACTAGCGGGAGGGGGTACAGATACGCAGTATTTT. Amino acids: CASSRARGLAGGGTDTQYF.

The rearrangement links TRBV28 to TRBJ2-1; D ambiguous. Germline V gene lookup returns CDR1 MDHEN and CDR2 SYDVKM. V lost 4 bases and J lost 0, with 19 bases in between. This CDR3 is built from 18 residues. CDR3 bases: TGTGCCAGCAGTTCCCCTGTTTCGGGTGGAAGCTCCTACAATGAGCAGTTCTTC. Translation: CASSSPVSGGSSYNEQFF.

The chain recombines TRBV28 with TRBJ2-5; unclear D gene. The CDR3 totals 11 residues. With 7 bases removed from V and 6 bases from J, the gap between germline ends came to 9 bases. CDR1 and CDR2 (germline): MDHEN, SYDVKM. CDR3: CASTYEQTQYF. The DNA for the CDR3 is TGTGCCAGCACCTACGAACAGACCCAGTACTTC.

V usage is TRBV12-3 or TRBV12-4 and J usage is TRBJ1-1, with D possibly TRBD1 on 5 matching bases. With 1 base removed from V and 8 bases from J, the gap between germline ends came to 8 bases. There are 12 residues in the CDR3. Here the CDR3 reads CASSLEGPEAFF. The CDR3 nucleotides read TGTGCCAGCAGTTTAGAGGGGCCGGAAGCTTTCTTT.

The sample holds one count of this clone. The chain combines TRBV7-2 with TRBJ2-3, with D possibly matching TRBD2 (5 bases). The CDR3 sequence is 14 residues long. V shed 3 bases and J shed 3 bases, with 10 bases lying between them. Looked up from germline, CDR1 is SGHTA and CDR2 is FQGNSA. The CDR3 protein is CASSLTGFTDTQYF. DNA of the CDR3: TGTGCCAGCAGCTTGACGGGGTTTACAGATACGCAGTATTTT.

The chain employs TRBV28 and TRBJ2-1; a possible D gene is TRBD1 (8 bases). There are 16 residues in the CDR3. The germline CDR1 and CDR2 sequences are MDHEN and SYDVKM. V was shortened by 4 bases and J by 8 bases, with 21 bases between the two germline ends. The CDR3: CASSYRDRRGGDEQFF. The CDR3 bases are TGTGCCAGCAGTTACCGGGACAGGAGGGGGGGGGATGAGCAGTTCTTC.

The rearrangement uses TRBV5-4 and TRBJ2-3; perhaps TRBD2 as D (7 bases). V was shortened by 0 bases and J by 4 bases, with 18 bases between the two germline ends. Per the germline V gene, CDR1 is SGHNT and CDR2 is YYREEE (reference sequence). The CDR3 totals 17 residues. CDR3 DNA: TGTGCCAGCAGCTTGGCTCGGCGGGAGAGGGGGGCAGATACGCAGTATTTT. Protein product: CASSLARRERGADTQYF.

The chain combines TRBV3-1 (or the pseudogene TRBV3-2) with TRBJ1-4; a possible D gene is TRBD1 (5 bases). The CDR3 totals 14 residues. Germline V gene sequence: CDR1 LGHDT, CDR2 YNNKEL (reference sequence). The V end was cut by 5 bases, the J end by 8 bases, with 15 bases between. Here the CDR3 DNA reads TGTGCCAGCAGCGCCCCTGGGTCAGGGGAAAAACTGTTTTTT. Its translation: CASSAPGSGEKLFF.

The V gene is TRBV5-6, the J gene TRBJ2-4; 7 positions agree with TRBD2. Germline assignment: CDR1 SGHDT and CDR2 YYEEEE. The J segment lost 9 bases and the V segment lost 6 bases, leaving 12 bases of the junction unmatched. The length of the CDR3 is 14 residues. CDR3 loop: CASTTGGGGGIQYF. CDR3 in DNA: TGTGCCAGCACCACCGGCGGGGGTGGTGGCATTCAGTACTTC.

The rearrangement uses TRBV11-3 and TRBJ2-3; the match to TRBD1 covers 7 bases. The germline CDR1 and CDR2 sequences are SGHNT and YENEEA. Losses at the gene ends were 4 bases for V and 4 bases for J; bases not matched to a gene: 8. This CDR3 has 15 residues. The CDR3 loop is CASSSLDRVPDTQYF. CDR3 nucleotides: TGTGCCAGCAGCTCCCTCGACAGGGTCCCAGATACGCAGTATTTT.

This clone has just one count. The gene calls are TRBV10-2 and TRBJ2-7; D uncertain. The CDR3 length is 14 residues. Germline V lookup: CDR1 WSHSY, CDR2 SAAADI. Deletions cut 4 bases from V and 4 bases from J, with 14 bases between. The CDR3 loop reads CASSGELDVYEQYF. The CDR3 bases are TGCGCCAGCAGTGGAGAGCTAGATGTTTACGAGCAGTACTTC.

The rearrangement links TRBV21-1 to TRBJ2-5; the table's D call of TRBD2 was not tested on the DNA. TRBV21-1 is a recognized pseudogene. There are 24 residues in the CDR3. CDR3 DNA sequence: TGTGCCAGCGCCGGACAAGGACAGATAATATCTGAAGGACTAGCGGGCCTGTTCCAAGAGACCCAGTACTTC. Translating it yields CASAGQGQIISEGLAGLFQETQYF.

J is TRBJ2-7 and V is TRBV12-3 or TRBV12-4; D might be TRBD1 (6 bases). V lost 7 bases and J lost 3, with 10 bases in between. The CDR3 covers 12 residues. This chain's CDR3 is CASTQDSYEQYF. The DNA of the CDR3 is TGTGCCAGCACCCAGGACAGCTACGAGCAGTACTTC.

In its sample, this clone was seen once. This sample includes further DNA sequences coding for the same CDR3. The chain has TRBV19 and TRBJ1-1; perhaps TRBD1 as D (5 bases). V lost 6 bases and J lost 1, with 9 bases in between. CDR3 length: 13 amino acids. CDR1 and CDR2 from the germline V gene are LNHDA and SQIVND (reference sequence). CDR3 in amino acids: CASSLGQNTEAFF. The CDR3 DNA reads as TGTGCCAGTAGCCTCGGACAGAACACTGAAGCTTTCTTT.